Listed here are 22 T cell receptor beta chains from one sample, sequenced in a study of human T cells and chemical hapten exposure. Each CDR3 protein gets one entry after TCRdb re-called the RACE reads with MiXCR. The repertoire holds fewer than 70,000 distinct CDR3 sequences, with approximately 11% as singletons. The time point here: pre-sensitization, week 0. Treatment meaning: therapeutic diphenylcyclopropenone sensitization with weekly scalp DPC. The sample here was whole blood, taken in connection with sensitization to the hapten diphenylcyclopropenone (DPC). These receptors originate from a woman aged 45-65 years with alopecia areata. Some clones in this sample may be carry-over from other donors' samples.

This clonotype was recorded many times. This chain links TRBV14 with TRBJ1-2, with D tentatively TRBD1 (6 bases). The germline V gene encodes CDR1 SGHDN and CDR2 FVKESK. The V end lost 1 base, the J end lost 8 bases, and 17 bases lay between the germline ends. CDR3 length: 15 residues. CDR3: CASSQAHGGAEGYTF. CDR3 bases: TGTGCCAGCAGCCAAGCTCACGGGGGCGCAGAAGGCTACACCTTC.

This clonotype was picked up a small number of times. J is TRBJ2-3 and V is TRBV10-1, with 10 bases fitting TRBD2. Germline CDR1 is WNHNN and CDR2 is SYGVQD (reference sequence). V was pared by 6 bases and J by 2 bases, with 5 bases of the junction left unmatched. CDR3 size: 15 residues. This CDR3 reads CASSLAGATTDTQYF. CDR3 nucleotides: TGCGCCAGCAGCCTAGCGGGAGCAACCACAGATACGCAGTATTTT.

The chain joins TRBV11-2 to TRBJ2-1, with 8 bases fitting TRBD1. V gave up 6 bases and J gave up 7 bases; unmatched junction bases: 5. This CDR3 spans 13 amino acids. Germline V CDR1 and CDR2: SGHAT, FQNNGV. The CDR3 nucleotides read TGTGCCAGCAGTCTGACAGGGGTTAATGAGCAGTTCTTC. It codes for CASSLTGVNEQFF.

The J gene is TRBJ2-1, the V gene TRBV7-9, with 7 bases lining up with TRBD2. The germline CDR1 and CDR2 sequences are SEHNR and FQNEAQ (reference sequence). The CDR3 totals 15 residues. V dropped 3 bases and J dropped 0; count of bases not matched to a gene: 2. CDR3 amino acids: CASSFGGGSYNEQFF. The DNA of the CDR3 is TGTGCCAGCAGCTTTGGCGGGGGCTCCTACAATGAGCAGTTCTTC.

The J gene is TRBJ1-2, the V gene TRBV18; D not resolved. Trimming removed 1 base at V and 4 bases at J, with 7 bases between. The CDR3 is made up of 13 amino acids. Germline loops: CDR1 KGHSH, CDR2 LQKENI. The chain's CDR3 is CASSPQDSYGYTF. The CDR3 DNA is TGTGCCAGCTCACCACAGGATTCCTATGGCTACACCTTC.

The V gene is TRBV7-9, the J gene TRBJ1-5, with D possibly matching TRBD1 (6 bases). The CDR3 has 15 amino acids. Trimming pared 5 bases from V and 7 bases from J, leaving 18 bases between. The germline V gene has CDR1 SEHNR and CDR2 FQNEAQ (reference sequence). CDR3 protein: CASSLKGGQGQPQHF. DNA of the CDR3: TGTGCCAGCAGCCTAAAGGGGGGGCAAGGGCAGCCCCAGCATTTT.

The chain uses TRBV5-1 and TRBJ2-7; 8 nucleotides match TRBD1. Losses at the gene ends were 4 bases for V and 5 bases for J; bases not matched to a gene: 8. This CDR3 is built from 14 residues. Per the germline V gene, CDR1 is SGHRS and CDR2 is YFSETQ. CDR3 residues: CASSPGQGLDEQYF. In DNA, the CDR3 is TGCGCCAGCAGCCCCGGACAGGGTCTCGACGAGCAGTACTTC.

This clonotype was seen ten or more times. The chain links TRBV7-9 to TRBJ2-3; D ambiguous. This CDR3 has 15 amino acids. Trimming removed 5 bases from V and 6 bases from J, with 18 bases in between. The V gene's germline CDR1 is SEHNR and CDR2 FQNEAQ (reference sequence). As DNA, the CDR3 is TGTGCCAGCAGCACCTGGACCGCCCTGGGGGATACGCAGTATTTT. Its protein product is CASSTWTALGDTQYF.

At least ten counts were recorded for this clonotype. The CDR3: CATSDPDRGRTGELFF. For the CDR3, the DNA is TGTGCCACCAGTGATCCGGACAGGGGGCGGACCGGGGAGCTGTTTTTT. This chain connects TRBV24-1 to TRBJ2-2; TRBD1 aligns across 11 bases. After removal of 3 bases from V and 5 bases from J, the junction contained 4 bases not matched to a gene. The CDR3 sequence is 16 residues long. Germline CDR1 reads KGHDR; CDR2 reads SFDVKD.

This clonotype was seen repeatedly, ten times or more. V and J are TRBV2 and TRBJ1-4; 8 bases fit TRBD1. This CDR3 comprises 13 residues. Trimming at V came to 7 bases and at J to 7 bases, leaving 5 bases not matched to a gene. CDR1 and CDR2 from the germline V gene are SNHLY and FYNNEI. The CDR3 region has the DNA TGTGCCAGCAAGCGACAGGGGCCTGAAAAACTGTTTTTT. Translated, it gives CASKRQGPEKLFF.

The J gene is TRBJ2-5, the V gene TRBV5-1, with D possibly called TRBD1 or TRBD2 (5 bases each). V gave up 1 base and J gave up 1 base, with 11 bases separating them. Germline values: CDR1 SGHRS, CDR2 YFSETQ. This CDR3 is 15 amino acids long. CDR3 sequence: CASSLLPGTQETQYF. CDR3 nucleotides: TGCGCCAGCAGCTTGCTTCCAGGGACCCAAGAGACCCAGTACTTC.

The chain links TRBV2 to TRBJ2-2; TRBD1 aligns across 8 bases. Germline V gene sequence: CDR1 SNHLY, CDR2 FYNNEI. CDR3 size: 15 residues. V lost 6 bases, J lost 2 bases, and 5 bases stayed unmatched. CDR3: CASRPTGVNTGELFF. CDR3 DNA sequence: TGTGCCAGCAGGCCGACAGGGGTCAACACCGGGGAGCTGTTTTTT. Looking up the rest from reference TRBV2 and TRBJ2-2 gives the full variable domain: EPEVTQTPSHQVTQMGQEVILRCVPISNHLYFYWYRQILGQKVEFLVSFYNNEISEKSEIFDDQFSVERPDGSNFTLKIRSTKLEDSAMYFCASRPTGVNTGELFFGEGSRLTVL.

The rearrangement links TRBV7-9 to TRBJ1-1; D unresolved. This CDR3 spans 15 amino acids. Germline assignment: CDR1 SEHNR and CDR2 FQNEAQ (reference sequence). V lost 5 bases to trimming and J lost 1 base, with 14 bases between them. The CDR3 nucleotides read TGTGCCAGCAGCCCAGCTACGGGCCGGAACACTGAAGCTTTCTTT. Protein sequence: CASSPATGRNTEAFF. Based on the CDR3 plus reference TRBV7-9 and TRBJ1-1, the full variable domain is DTGVSQNPRHKITKRGQNVTFRCDPISEHNRLYWYRQTLGQGPEFLTYFQNEAQLEKSRLLSDRFSAERPKGSFSTLEIQRTEQGDSAMYLCASSPATGRNTEAFFGQGTRLTVV.

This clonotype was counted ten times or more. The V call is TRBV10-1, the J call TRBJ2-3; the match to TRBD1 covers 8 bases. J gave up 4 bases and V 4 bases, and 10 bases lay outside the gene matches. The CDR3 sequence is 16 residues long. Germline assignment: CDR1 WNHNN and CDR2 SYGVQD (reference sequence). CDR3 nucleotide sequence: TGCGCCAGCAGTGCTCTCGGACAGGGCTCCTCAGATACGCAGTATTTT. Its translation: CASSALGQGSSDTQYF.

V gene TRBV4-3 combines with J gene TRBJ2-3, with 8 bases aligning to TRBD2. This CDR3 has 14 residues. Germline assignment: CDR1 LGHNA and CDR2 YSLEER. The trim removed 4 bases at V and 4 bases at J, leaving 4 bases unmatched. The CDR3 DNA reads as TGCGCCAGCAGCCGAATAGCGGGGTCAGATACGCAGTATTTT. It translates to CASSRIAGSDTQYF.

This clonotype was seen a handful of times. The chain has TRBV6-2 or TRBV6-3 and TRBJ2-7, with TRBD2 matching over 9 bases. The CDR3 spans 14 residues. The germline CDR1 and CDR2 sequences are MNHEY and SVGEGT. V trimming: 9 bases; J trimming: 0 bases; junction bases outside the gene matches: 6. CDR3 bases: TGTGCCAGTGGTCGGACTAGCGACTCCTACGAGCAGTACTTC. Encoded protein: CASGRTSDSYEQYF.

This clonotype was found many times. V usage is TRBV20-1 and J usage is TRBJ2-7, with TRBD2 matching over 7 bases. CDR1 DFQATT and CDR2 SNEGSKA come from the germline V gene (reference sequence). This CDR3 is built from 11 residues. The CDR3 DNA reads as TGCAGGGCGGGGGACTCCTACGAGCAGTACTTC. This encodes CRAGDSYEQYF.

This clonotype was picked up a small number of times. CDR3 nucleotide sequence: TGTGCCAGTAGTATCTCCGGGATTTATAGCAATCAGCCCCAGCATTTT. It is translated as CASSISGIYSNQPQHF. The chain joins TRBV19 to TRBJ1-5; D remains unclear. Germline assignment: CDR1 LNHDA and CDR2 SQIVND (reference sequence). V lost 3 bases to trimming and J lost 0 bases, with 12 bases between them. The CDR3 covers 16 residues.

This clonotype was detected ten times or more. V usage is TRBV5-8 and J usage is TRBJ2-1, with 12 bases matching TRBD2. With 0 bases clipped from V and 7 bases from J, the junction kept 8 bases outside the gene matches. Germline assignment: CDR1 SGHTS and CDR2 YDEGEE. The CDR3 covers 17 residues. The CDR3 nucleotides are TGTGCCAGCAGCTTGGGGGTGACTAGCGGGAGTGTGAATGAGCAGTTCTTC. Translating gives CASSLGVTSGSVNEQFF.

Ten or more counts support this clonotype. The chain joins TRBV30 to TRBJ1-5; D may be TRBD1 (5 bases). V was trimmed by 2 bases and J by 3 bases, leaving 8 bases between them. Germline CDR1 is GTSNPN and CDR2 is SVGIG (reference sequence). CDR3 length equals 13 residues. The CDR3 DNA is TGTGCCTGGAGTTCAGGGCCCAATCAGCCCCAGCATTTT. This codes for CAWSSGPNQPQHF.

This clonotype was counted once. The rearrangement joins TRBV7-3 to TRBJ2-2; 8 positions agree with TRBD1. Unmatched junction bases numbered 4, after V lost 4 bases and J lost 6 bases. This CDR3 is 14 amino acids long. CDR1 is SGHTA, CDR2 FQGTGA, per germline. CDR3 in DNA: TGTGCCAGCAGCTCGACAGGGGTGGCCGGGGAGCTGTTTTTT. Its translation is CASSSTGVAGELFF. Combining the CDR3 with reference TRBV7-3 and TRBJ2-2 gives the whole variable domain GAGVSQTPSNKVTEKGKYVELRCDPISGHTALYWYRQSLGQGPEFLIYFQGTGAADDSGLPNDRFFAVRPEGSVSTLKIQRTERGDSAVYLCASSSTGVAGELFFGEGSRLTVL.

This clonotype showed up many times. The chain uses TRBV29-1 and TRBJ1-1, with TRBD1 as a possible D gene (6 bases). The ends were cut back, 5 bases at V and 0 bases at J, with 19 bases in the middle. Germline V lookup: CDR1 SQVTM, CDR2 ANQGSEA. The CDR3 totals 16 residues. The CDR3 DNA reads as TGCAGCGTTCCCCTGGGGACATTCCATTTGAACACTGAAGCTTTCTTT. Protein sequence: CSVPLGTFHLNTEAFF.